This entry lists 17 T cell receptor beta chains sequenced from one sample in a study of blood T cell repertoires in COVID-19. Clones were read by immunoSEQ multiplex PCR, and TCRdb kept only the in-frame ones, dropping some. The sample has some 210,000 clones; approximately 78% are singletons. What was sequenced was peripheral blood. The source of these receptors is a woman in her thirties or forties with acute or convalescent COVID-19.

The J gene is TRBJ2-7, the V gene TRBV7-8, with TRBD1 as a possible D gene (5 bases). V was cut by 1 base and J by 7 bases, with 11 bases left in between. Looked up from germline, CDR1 is SGHVS and CDR2 is FQNEAQ. The CDR3 length is 13 residues. The CDR3: CASSLGQGEEQYF. CDR3 nucleotide sequence: TGTGCCAGCAGCTTAGGGCAGGGCGAAGAGCAGTACTTC.

This clone is a singleton in its sample. V is TRBV30 and J is TRBJ1-1, with D perhaps matching TRBD1 (5 bases). Trimming shortened V by 3 bases and J by 0 bases, and 17 bases separated the two germline ends. CDR3 length: 16 amino acids. CDR1 is GTSNPN and CDR2 is SVGIG in the germline V gene (reference sequence). As DNA, the CDR3 is TGTGCCTGGAGCTACCGCGGGACGGGTATGAACACTGAAGCTTTCTTT. Translating gives CAWSYRGTGMNTEAFF.

The chain is built from TRBV27 and TRBJ2-7; D might be TRBD1 (6 bases). CDR1 MNHEY and CDR2 SMNVEV come from the germline V gene (reference sequence). Trimming pared 4 bases from V and 0 bases from J, leaving 22 bases between. This CDR3 is built from 18 residues. The CDR3 loop is CASSSLPLTQGISYEQYF. CDR3 DNA sequence: TGTGCCAGCAGTTCTCTTCCCCTGACCCAGGGGATCTCCTACGAGCAGTACTTC.

The chain couples TRBV4-1 to TRBJ1-2; TRBD1 matches 8 bases. Germline V gene sequence: CDR1 MGHRA, CDR2 YSYEKL. The V gene end was trimmed by 1 base and the J gene end by 7 bases; junction bases not matched to a gene: 8. The CDR3 sequence is 15 residues long. CDR3 bases: TGCGCCAGCAGCCAAGTGACCGGACAGGGTGCTGGCTACACCTTC. It codes for CASSQVTGQGAGYTF.

V and J are TRBV14 and TRBJ2-2, with a tentative D call TRBD2 (5 bases). V lost 6 bases and J lost 6, with 11 bases in between. The CDR3 has 13 amino acids. Germline assignment: CDR1 SGHDN and CDR2 FVKESK. CDR3 sequence reads: CASSRRLAGELFF. The CDR3 bases are TGTGCCAGCAGTAGGAGGCTGGCCGGGGAGCTGTTTTTT.

This chain joins TRBV6-1 and TRBJ2-7; tentatively, D is TRBD2 (6 bases). CDR1 and CDR2 (germline): MNHNS, SASEGT. The CDR3 spans 14 residues. Trimming removed 8 bases at V and 4 bases at J, with 18 bases between. CDR3 loop: CASRRDPRGYEQYF. The CDR3 DNA sequence: TGTGCCAGCCGGAGGGATCCCCGGGGGTACGAGCAGTACTTC.

A single count supports this clone. The J gene is TRBJ1-3, the V gene TRBV6-6, with 8 bases that match TRBD1. Germline values: CDR1 MNHNY, CDR2 SVGAGI (reference sequence). After removal of 0 bases from V and 6 bases from J, the junction contained 4 bases not matched to a gene. The CDR3 has 15 residues. The CDR3 loop reads CASSYSATGANTIYF. The CDR3 coding sequence is TGTGCCAGCAGTTACTCGGCGACAGGGGCAAACACCATATATTTT.

This clone was seen only once. At one boundary the junction diverges from the germline segment, which might be a read error. The chain carries TRBV4-2 and TRBJ2-7, with 9 bases that match TRBD1. CDR1 is LGHNA, CDR2 YNFKEQ, per germline. The CDR3 is 15 amino acids. CDR3 in amino acids: CASSPPTGGGYEPYF. CDR3 DNA: TGTGCCAGCAGCCCTCCGACAGGGGGAGGCTACGAGCCGTACTTC.

This clone was seen just once. This chain links TRBV7-8 with TRBJ2-7; 8 positions agree with TRBD1. Germline values: CDR1 SGHVS, CDR2 FQNEAQ. With V trimmed by 5 bases and J by 3 bases, 9 bases remained unmatched. There are 15 residues in the CDR3. The DNA of the CDR3 is TGTGCCAGCAGCAACCGGCAGGGGGCATACTACGAGCAGTACTTC. Amino acids: CASSNRQGAYYEQYF.

The gene calls are TRBV7-9 and TRBJ1-6, with D hard to call. Looked up from germline, CDR1 is SEHNR and CDR2 is FQNEAQ (reference sequence). The ends were cut back, 1 base at V and 10 bases at J, with 17 bases in the middle. The CDR3 runs to 16 residues. The CDR3 protein is CASSLEIPSVGSPLHF. CDR3 DNA: TGTGCCAGCAGCTTAGAAATACCCTCAGTGGGCTCACCCCTCCACTTT.

The chain joins TRBV19 to TRBJ1-4; D perhaps matches TRBD1 (5 bases). This CDR3 region has 18 residues. V dropped 6 bases and J dropped 3 bases, with 23 bases sitting between them. CDR1 is LNHDA, CDR2 SQIVND, per germline (reference sequence). The CDR3 DNA follows: TGTGCCAGTAGCATGCAGGGCGGCAGGGCCGAAGCTAATGAAAAACTGTTTTTT. Amino acids: CASSMQGGRAEANEKLFF.

The rearrangement joins TRBV11-3 to TRBJ2-6; 8 bases map to TRBD2. The CDR3 loop spans 13 amino acids. Trimming took 5 bases from V and 11 from J; bases not matched to a gene: 5. Germline V gene lookup returns CDR1 SGHNT and CDR2 YENEEA. CDR3 sequence reads: CASSLLGGDVLTF. In nucleotides, the CDR3 is TGTGCCAGCAGCCTTCTCGGGGGGGACGTCCTGACTTTC. Variable domain in full (rest from reference TRBV11-3 and TRBJ2-6): EAGVVQSPRYKIIEKKQPVAFWCNPISGHNTLYWYLQNLGQGPELLIRYENEEAVDDSQLPKDRFSAERLKGVDSTLKIQPAELGDSAVYLCASSLLGGDVLTFGAGSRLTVL.

The V gene is TRBV7-3, the J gene TRBJ2-6; D is unclear. Deletions cut 5 bases from V and 4 bases from J, with 12 bases between. The CDR3 extends over 15 amino acids. CDR1 and CDR2 from the germline V gene are SGHTA and FQGTGA. The CDR3 region has the DNA TGTGCCAGCAGCCCCTCCGCGGCGGGGGCCAACGTCCTGACTTTC. As protein: CASSPSAAGANVLTF.

In its sample, this clone was seen a few times. The chain employs TRBV4-2 and TRBJ1-2; TRBD1 agrees at 7 bases. Germline CDR1 reads LGHNA; CDR2 reads YNFKEQ. CDR3 size: 14 residues. J was trimmed by 4 bases and V by 5 bases; bases with no gene match: 7. CDR3 residues: CASSSGQAIYGYTF. The DNA of the CDR3 is TGTGCCAGCAGCTCCGGACAGGCCATCTATGGCTACACCTTC.

This clone showed up just once. This sequence joins TRBV18 and TRBJ2-5, with no clear D. Trimming stripped 3 bases from V and 2 bases from J, with 13 bases between. Germline CDR1 is KGHSH and CDR2 is LQKENI. The CDR3 has 15 residues. This CDR3 reads CASSPSTQRQETQYF. The CDR3 bases are TGTGCCAGCTCACCCTCCACACAAAGACAAGAGACCCAGTACTTC.

The rearrangement links TRBV6-5 to TRBJ2-2, with 14 bases lining up with TRBD2. This CDR3 has 14 residues. Germline lookup yields CDR1 MNHEY and CDR2 SVGAGI. Trimming took 8 bases from V and 5 from J; bases not matched to a gene: 1. The CDR3 DNA reads as TGTGCCAGCCGGACTAGCGGGAGGACCGGGGAGCTGTTTTTT. It yields the protein CASRTSGRTGELFF.

This chain joins TRBV12-3 or TRBV12-4 and TRBJ1-1; D gene uncertain. This CDR3 comprises 12 residues. The germline V and J ends were trimmed by 2 bases and 11 bases, with 12 bases remaining between them. The CDR3 DNA reads TGTGCCAGCAGTTTACAGATCAAGAGGGCTTTCTTT. Protein: CASSLQIKRAFF.